The 8 T cell receptor beta chains listed next were all sequenced from one sample in a study of shared clonotypes between healthy human individuals (dated by TCRdb to 2018 to 2020). Libraries were prepared through the immunoSEQ multiplex PCR assay. TCRdb limited this immuneACCESS table to in-frame rearrangements with V and J called. A share of clones is missing; checked studies link under half to unresolved V genes, and the rest is unexplained. The table for this sample lists around 1,900,000 clones; 93% of them were counted only once. The ten most abundant clones make up about 1.7% of the sample. CD8 naive samples were obtained by positive selection for CCR7 among CD45RO-negative cells, yielding a CD45RA+CCR7+ population from which TemRA cells were excluded. Sequenced sample: naive CD8+ T cells from PBMCs. Read against the paper, the sample's cell subset or site label means: CD45RA+CCR7+. These receptors all stem from a man younger than 35 in good health. Some clones in this sample may be carry-over from other donors' samples.

The chain uses TRBV28 and TRBJ2-3; 9 nucleotides match TRBD2. Trimming removed 6 bases from V and 4 bases from J; junction bases left unmatched: 8. CDR3 length: 15 residues. CDR1 is MDHEN, CDR2 SYDVKM, per germline. CDR3 protein: CASRQTSGFADTQYF. The CDR3 DNA reads as TGTGCCAGCAGGCAGACTAGCGGATTCGCAGATACGCAGTATTTT. The entire variable domain, with the rest obtained from reference TRBV28 and TRBJ2-3, is as follows: DVKVTQSSRYLVKRTGEKVFLECVQDMDHENMFWYRQDPGLGLRLIYFSYDVKMKEKGDIPEGYSVSREKKERFSLILESASTNQTSMYLCASRQTSGFADTQYFGPGTRLTVL.

The chain uses TRBV7-9 and TRBJ2-5, with D perhaps matching TRBD2 (6 bases). With 6 bases removed from V and 4 bases from J, the gap between germline ends came to 18 bases. This CDR3 is 15 amino acids long. Germline lookup yields CDR1 SEHNR and CDR2 FQNEAQ (reference sequence). CDR3 amino acids: CASSPTEGRRETQYF. The CDR3 region has the DNA TGTGCCAGCAGTCCCACGGAGGGCCGGAGAGAGACCCAGTACTTC.

A single count supports this clone. This chain connects TRBV28 to TRBJ2-7; a weak D match, TRBD2 (6 bases). Per the germline V gene, CDR1 is MDHEN and CDR2 is SYDVKM. The CDR3 totals 14 residues. V lost 6 bases to trimming and J lost 0 bases, with 12 bases between them. Here the CDR3 DNA reads TGTGCCAGCAGCCCCGGGACTCACTCCTACGAGCAGTACTTC. Its protein is CASSPGTHSYEQYF.

CDR3 amino acids: CASSLIGTQPQHF. The CDR3 region has the DNA TGTGCCAGCAGTTTAATCGGGACTCAGCCCCAGCATTTT. The chain combines TRBV28 with TRBJ1-5; TRBD1 might be the D (5 bases). V shed 2 bases and J shed 6 bases, with 8 bases lying between them. CDR3 length: 13 residues. CDR1 and CDR2 from the germline V gene are MDHEN and SYDVKM. Full variable domain (outside the CDR3, taken from reference TRBV28 and TRBJ1-5): DVKVTQSSRYLVKRTGEKVFLECVQDMDHENMFWYRQDPGLGLRLIYFSYDVKMKEKGDIPEGYSVSREKKERFSLILESASTNQTSMYLCASSLIGTQPQHFGDGTRLSIL.

The chain joins TRBV7-9 to TRBJ2-7; perhaps D is TRBD1 or TRBD2 (5 bases each). Germline loops: CDR1 SEHNR, CDR2 FQNEAQ (reference sequence). The V and J ends lost 6 bases and 6 bases respectively, with 12 bases between them. This CDR3 contains 12 residues. The CDR3 reads CASREGYAEQYF. The CDR3 bases are TGTGCCAGCAGAGAGGGGTACGCCGAGCAGTACTTC.

The V call is TRBV6-1, the J call TRBJ1-3, with a weak D call TRBD1 (6 bases). Germline V gene data show CDR1 as MNHNS and CDR2 as SASEGT. The CDR3 is made up of 13 amino acids. Trimming removed 9 bases at V and 2 bases at J, with 11 bases between. The chain's CDR3 is CASGGGPGNTIYF. CDR3 sequence (DNA): TGTGCCAGTGGGGGGGGCCCTGGAAACACCATATATTTT.

The chain carries TRBV28 and TRBJ2-1; maybe TRBD2 (7 bases). Trimming took 6 bases from V and 0 from J, leaving 12 bases between them. The CDR3 consists of 15 residues. From germline, CDR1 is MDHEN and CDR2 SYDVKM. CDR3 amino acids: CASSSGDYSYNEQFF. The DNA of the CDR3 is TGTGCCAGCAGCTCAGGGGACTACTCCTACAATGAGCAGTTCTTC.

A remark on this clone: The junction does not match germline at one end; this may be a read error. V is TRBV7-8 and J is TRBJ2-2, with D perhaps matching TRBD2 (5 bases). CDR1 and CDR2 from the germline V gene are SGHVS and FQNEAQ. CDR3 length equals 15 residues. The CDR3 coding sequence is TGTGCCAGCAGTTTAGCGATCGCGAACACCGGGGAGCTGTTTTTT. It specifies CASSLAIANTGELFF.